These 11 T cell receptor beta chains were sequenced from one sample in a study of blood T cell repertoires in COVID-19. Method: immunoSEQ multiplex PCR; TCRdb's copy keeps in-frame clones and lacks some. The sample lists about 240,000 clones, around 83% occurring once. The specimen was peripheral blood. The source is a woman aged 60-75 years with active or convalescent COVID-19.

This clone appeared a single time. V and J are TRBV30 and TRBJ1-4, with TRBD1 matching over 11 bases. The V gene end was trimmed by 2 bases and the J gene end by 8 bases; junction bases not matched to a gene: 7. The CDR3 consists of 15 residues. Germline V gives CDR1 GTSNPN, CDR2 SVGIG (reference sequence). For the CDR3, the DNA is TGTGCCTGGAGTCTCACCGGGACAGGGGGAGAAAAACTGTTTTTT. This sequence encodes CAWSLTGTGGEKLFF.

V gene TRBV6-5 combines with J gene TRBJ2-3; D is unclear. In germline, CDR1 is MNHEY, CDR2 SVGAGI. Trimming removed 2 bases from V and 0 bases from J, with 12 bases in between. The CDR3 has 16 residues. The CDR3 region is CASSYNPGTSTDTQYF. In DNA form, the CDR3 reads TGTGCCAGCAGTTACAATCCAGGCACTAGCACAGATACGCAGTATTTT.

This sequence joins TRBV4-1 and TRBJ1-6, with D unclear. Germline V gives CDR1 MGHRA, CDR2 YSYEKL. This CDR3 has 18 residues. The V and J ends lost 1 base and 0 bases respectively, with 13 bases between them. The CDR3, as DNA: TGCGCCAGCAGCCAAGTATTTACCGGGAGCTCCTATAATTCACCCCTCCACTTT. It translates to CASSQVFTGSSYNSPLHF.

This sequence joins TRBV6-5 and TRBJ1-1; D is undetermined. Germline V gives CDR1 MNHEY, CDR2 SVGAGI. Trimming pared 7 bases from V and 5 bases from J, leaving 8 bases between. The CDR3 contains 11 residues. The CDR3 protein is CASKRITEAFF. DNA for the CDR3: TGTGCCAGCAAGAGGATTACTGAAGCTTTCTTT.

The rearrangement uses TRBV29-1 and TRBJ2-2; D perhaps matches TRBD1 (7 bases). Germline CDR1 is SQVTM and CDR2 is ANQGSEA. The CDR3 length is 15 residues. The ends were cut back, 1 base at V and 3 bases at J, with 12 bases in the middle. Written as DNA, the CDR3 is TGCAGCGTTGAAGGGCAGGGGGGTCACACCGGGGAGCTGTTTTTT. This sequence encodes CSVEGQGGHTGELFF.

The chain couples TRBV30 to TRBJ1-5, with D possibly matching TRBD1 (5 bases). CDR3 length: 15 residues. Germline V gene data show CDR1 as GTSNPN and CDR2 as SVGIG (reference sequence). The V end lost 1 base, the J end lost 0 bases, and 10 bases lay between the germline ends. The CDR3 region has the DNA TGTGCCTGGAGTGGCACAGGTTATAGCAATCAGCCCCAGCATTTT. It translates to CAWSGTGYSNQPQHF.

This clone has only a few counts. The genes are TRBV15 and TRBJ1-2; a weak D match, TRBD1 (5 bases). This CDR3 comprises 16 residues. With 1 base removed from V and 2 bases from J, the gap between germline ends came to 14 bases. Germline assignment: CDR1 LNHNV and CDR2 YYDKDF (reference sequence). CDR3: CATSRGVGQANYGYTF. Written as DNA, the CDR3 is TGTGCCACCAGCAGAGGGGTGGGGCAGGCCAACTATGGCTACACCTTC.

The V gene is TRBV18, the J gene TRBJ1-6, with 9 bases fitting TRBD1. The V and J ends lost 0 bases and 7 bases, in that order; junction bases with no gene match: 1. CDR3 size: 15 residues. Germline assignment: CDR1 KGHSH and CDR2 LQKENI. CDR3 protein: CASSPPGQGNSPLHF. The CDR3 nucleotides are TGTGCCAGCTCACCACCGGGACAGGGCAATTCACCCCTCCACTTT.

This clone was counted between two and nine times. This rearrangement joins TRBV6-5 to TRBJ1-5, with unresolved D. This CDR3 region has 14 residues. Per the germline V gene, CDR1 is MNHEY and CDR2 is SVGAGI. Trimming cost V 6 bases and J 0 bases, with 9 bases left between them. This CDR3 is CASSSGYSNQPQHF. CDR3 DNA: TGTGCCAGCAGCTCCGGGTATAGCAATCAGCCCCAGCATTTT.

This chain uses TRBV5-1 with TRBJ2-3, with 11 positions matching TRBD2. This CDR3 region has 16 residues. V lost 0 bases to trimming and J lost 6 bases; unmatched junction nucleotides: 6. Per the germline V gene, CDR1 is SGHRS and CDR2 is YFSETQ. The CDR3 here is CASSLALAGGGDTQYF. The CDR3 region has the DNA TGCGCCAGCAGCTTGGCCCTAGCGGGGGGAGGGGATACGCAGTATTTT.

The chain links TRBV27 to TRBJ2-2, with 8 bases matching TRBD2. CDR3 length equals 17 residues. Germline CDR1 and CDR2: MNHEY and SMNVEV (reference sequence). Unmatched junction bases numbered 11, after V lost 2 bases and J lost 6 bases. CDR3 sequence (DNA): TGTGCCAGCAGTTTAAGGGCCCCGGTCGGGGGGGCCGGGGAGCTGTTTTTT. Amino acid sequence: CASSLRAPVGGAGELFF.